The 13 T cell receptor beta chains below come from one sample, sequenced in a study of blood T cell repertoires in COVID-19. Generated by immunoSEQ multiplex PCR, the TCRdb table keeps only in-frame clones and is missing some. The table includes approximately 200,000 clones, around nine tenths detected once. The sequencing input was peripheral blood. These TCRs come from a man in his 60s who had recovered from COVID-19.

The chain recombines TRBV9 with TRBJ2-7; D perhaps matches TRBD1 (6 bases). Trimming left V 4 bases short and J 3 bases short, with 11 bases between. The CDR3 totals 13 residues. The V gene's germline CDR1 is SGDLS and CDR2 YYNGEE. The CDR3 bases are TGTGCCAGCAGCCGGGACACCTACTACGAGCAGTACTTC. This codes for CASSRDTYYEQYF.

The V and J genes are TRBV14 and TRBJ2-5; TRBD1 agrees at 8 bases. The V segment lost 2 bases and the J segment 9 bases; nucleotides outside the gene matches: 17. Germline V lookup: CDR1 SGHDN, CDR2 FVKESK. The CDR3 extends over 17 amino acids. The CDR3 loop reads CASSQKVRGTIQGAQYF. The CDR3, as DNA: TGTGCCAGCAGCCAAAAAGTTCGGGGCACCATACAGGGGGCCCAGTACTTC.

The genes are TRBV30 and TRBJ2-5; TRBD2 agrees at 8 bases. Trimming took 5 bases from V and 4 from J; bases not matched to a gene: 9. Germline V gene sequence: CDR1 GTSNPN, CDR2 SVGIG (reference sequence). This CDR3 has 14 amino acids. CDR3 bases: TGTGCCTGGGGAAGCGGGAGCGTAGGAGAGACCCAGTACTTC. Amino acids: CAWGSGSVGETQYF.

The rearrangement links TRBV9 to TRBJ1-1, with a possible D match to TRBD1 (5 bases). Germline V gene lookup returns CDR1 SGDLS and CDR2 YYNGEE. This CDR3 has 13 residues. V lost 4 bases and J 11 bases, leaving 18 bases between the germline ends. DNA for the CDR3: TGTGCCAGCAGCCCACTGGGACTTGGTAGGGCTTTCTTT. Its protein is CASSPLGLGRAFF. Together with reference TRBV9 and TRBJ1-1, the CDR3 gives the full variable domain: DSGVTQTPKHLITATGQRVTLRCSPRSGDLSVYWYQQSLDQGLQFLIQYYNGEERAKGNILERFSAQQFPDLHSELNLSSLELGDSALYFCASSPLGLGRAFFGQGTRLTVV.

The chain employs TRBV7-9 and TRBJ1-1, with D tentatively TRBD1 (5 bases). Trimming took 1 base from V and 7 from J, leaving 19 bases between them. Germline assignment: CDR1 SEHNR and CDR2 FQNEAQ (reference sequence). This CDR3 region has 16 residues. CDR3 region: CASSLGLRDGFNEAFF. Here the CDR3 DNA reads TGTGCCAGCAGCTTAGGTCTGCGGGACGGATTTAATGAAGCTTTCTTT.

The chain couples TRBV11-3 to TRBJ2-1; 15 nucleotides match TRBD2. Germline V gene data show CDR1 as SGHNT and CDR2 as YENEEA. Losses at the gene ends were 1 base for V and 7 bases for J; bases not matched to a gene: 2. CDR3 length: 16 residues. The CDR3 loop reads CASSLGGTSGGNEQFF. Here the CDR3 DNA reads TGTGCCAGCAGCTTAGGAGGGACTAGCGGGGGGAATGAGCAGTTCTTC.

This clone was recorded only once. This rearrangement joins TRBV9 to TRBJ2-3; D may be TRBD1 (6 bases). There are 14 residues in the CDR3. The V end was cut by 0 bases, the J end by 4 bases, with 9 bases between. CDR1 is SGDLS, CDR2 YYNGEE, per germline. The CDR3 DNA sequence: TGTGCCAGCAGCGTAGTGGGGGCCTCAGATACGCAGTATTTT. Its protein product is CASSVVGASDTQYF.

The CDR3 DNA sequence: TGTGCCAGCATGATCACCCGGGGGGGGAACACTGAAGCTTTCTTT. Encoded protein: CASMITRGGNTEAFF. The chain combines TRBV2 with TRBJ1-1, with a possible D match to TRBD1 (5 bases). The CDR3 runs 15 residues. V lost 7 bases to trimming and J lost 1 base, with 16 bases between them. CDR1 SNHLY and CDR2 FYNNEI come from the germline V gene.

This chain connects TRBV10-3 to TRBJ1-1, with 7 bases lining up with TRBD1. The germline CDR1 and CDR2 sequences are ENHRY and SYGVKD. This CDR3 is built from 11 residues. Unmatched junction bases numbered 4, after V lost 7 bases and J lost 8 bases. The chain's CDR3 is CAITTGSEAFF. The CDR3 DNA reads as TGTGCCATCACGACAGGGAGCGAAGCTTTCTTT.

The chain uses TRBV30 and TRBJ2-2; 7 bases map to TRBD1. This CDR3 is built from 13 residues. The junction had 0 bases not matched to a gene; V was cut back by 0 bases and J by 5 bases. CDR1 is GTSNPN, CDR2 SVGIG, per germline (reference sequence). The DNA of the CDR3 is TGTGCCTGGAGTGTACAGGGGACCGGGGAGCTGTTTTTT. This translates into CAWSVQGTGELFF. The full variable domain, rest sourced from reference TRBV30 and TRBJ2-2, is SQTIHQWPATLVQPVGSPLSLECTVEGTSNPNLYWYRQAAGRGLQLLFYSVGIGQISSEVPQNLSASRPQDRQFILSSKKLLLSDSGFYLCAWSVQGTGELFFGEGSRLTVL.

The chain's CDR3 is CASRVSGQGSYEQYF. The CDR3 nucleotides are TGTGCCAGCAGAGTTTCTGGACAGGGTTCCTACGAGCAGTACTTC. This chain connects TRBV7-2 to TRBJ2-7, with 8 nucleotides matching TRBD1. The CDR3 is 15 amino acids. The germline V gene has CDR1 SGHTA and CDR2 FQGNSA. The V gene end was trimmed by 6 bases and the J gene end by 1 base; junction bases not matched to a gene: 8.

The CDR3 nucleotides read TGCGCCAGCAGCTTGGCCCCTACAGGGACCCAAGAGACCCAGTACTTC. It specifies CASSLAPTGTQETQYF. J is TRBJ2-5 and V is TRBV5-1, with D possibly TRBD1 on 6 matching bases. The V and J ends lost 0 bases and 1 base respectively, with 13 bases between them. In germline, CDR1 is SGHRS, CDR2 YFSETQ. The CDR3 consists of 16 residues.

The chain uses TRBV10-1 and TRBJ2-2; no reliable D call. Between the trimmed V and J ends, which lost 5 bases and 13 bases, there was a span of 11 bases. CDR1 WNHNN and CDR2 SYGVQD come from the germline V gene (reference sequence). This CDR3 has 11 amino acids. CDR3 residues: CASSRKTGLFF. CDR3 coding DNA: TGCGCCAGCAGTAGAAAAACCGGGCTGTTTTTT.